This passage covers 27 T cell receptor beta chains from one sample sequenced in a study of early T cells in non-severe SARS-CoV-2 infection. In TCRdb, the 5' RACE reads were re-called with MiXCR into one record per CDR3 protein. The table lists 50,000 to 60,000 distinct CDR3 sequences, under 8.5% of them singletons. The sample in question was whole blood, obtained at baseline. The receptors were sampled from an adult who was a healthcare worker with PCR-confirmed SARS-CoV-2 infection or an uninfected control (not recorded which).

This clonotype was detected ten times or more. The rearrangement joins TRBV7-2 to TRBJ2-3; D is uncertain. Trimming stripped 5 bases from V and 3 bases from J, with 18 bases between. The CDR3 contains 16 residues. CDR1 SGHTA and CDR2 FQGNSA come from the germline V gene. The CDR3 sequence is CASSRNRAIKTDTQYF. The DNA of the CDR3 is TGTGCCAGCAGCCGCAATCGGGCTATCAAGACAGATACGCAGTATTTT.

The table lists this clonotype with many counts. The CDR3 DNA sequence: TGTGCCAGCAGAATGAGGACAGAAGTGAACACTGAAGCTTTCTTT. Amino acid sequence: CASRMRTEVNTEAFF. The chain is built from TRBV12-3 or TRBV12-4 and TRBJ1-1; a weak D match, TRBD1 (6 bases). The CDR3 contains 15 residues. Trimming stripped 6 bases from V and 0 bases from J, with 14 bases between.

In its sample, this clonotype was seen many times. The rearrangement uses TRBV28 and TRBJ1-2; possibly TRBD1 for D (6 bases). CDR1 is MDHEN, CDR2 SYDVKM, per germline. There are 12 residues in the CDR3. The V gene lost 5 bases and the J gene lost 5 bases, with 9 bases spanning the gap. CDR3 loop: CASSTGFYGYTF. The CDR3 nucleotides are TGTGCCAGCAGTACAGGGTTTTATGGCTACACCTTC.

This chain joins TRBV5-4 and TRBJ1-4; D possibly corresponds to TRBD1 (5 bases). Trimming pared 3 bases from V and 0 bases from J, leaving 9 bases between. The germline gives CDR1 SGHNT, CDR2 YYREEE (reference sequence). The CDR3 loop spans 15 amino acids. CDR3 sequence: CASSSTVATNEKLFF. The CDR3 coding sequence is TGTGCCAGCAGCTCGACAGTTGCAACTAATGAAAAACTGTTTTTT.

This clonotype was counted only a few times. The chain recombines TRBV12-3 or TRBV12-4 with TRBJ2-7; TRBD1 matches 10 bases. Losses at the gene ends were 4 bases for V and 5 bases for J; bases not matched to a gene: 5. This CDR3 has 14 amino acids. The CDR3 nucleotides are TGTGCCAGCAGTTATGAGACAGGGGGCAACGAGCAGTACTTC. This gives the protein CASSYETGGNEQYF.

This clonotype was recorded many times. The junction shows a germline mismatch at one end, possibly a read error. The chain couples TRBV7-2 to TRBJ1-4; 9 nucleotides match TRBD1. Per germline, CDR1 SGHTA and CDR2 FQGNSA. The length of the CDR3 is 15 residues. CDR3 in amino acids: CASTIGTGWNGKLFF. In nucleotides, the CDR3 is TGTGCCAGCACCATTGGGACAGGGTGGAATGGAAAACTGTTTTTT.

The rearrangement joins TRBV6-5 to TRBJ2-5; D is unresolved. Germline loops: CDR1 MNHEY, CDR2 SVGAGI. The CDR3 extends over 16 amino acids. Trimming cost V 0 bases and J 4 bases, with 15 bases left between them. The CDR3 sequence: CASSYSRRSRTETQYF. In nucleotides, the CDR3 is TGTGCCAGCAGTTACTCCAGGCGAAGCCGAACAGAGACCCAGTACTTC.

This clonotype was recorded at least ten times. The chain carries TRBV5-4 and TRBJ2-7; 7 positions agree with TRBD2. CDR3 length: 16 amino acids. After removal of 1 base from V and 0 bases from J, the junction contained 7 bases not matched to a gene. The germline CDR1 and CDR2 sequences are SGHNT and YYREEE (reference sequence). CDR3 region: CASSLPGTTSSYEQYF. The CDR3 nucleotides read TGTGCCAGCAGCTTGCCCGGGACTACCAGCTCCTACGAGCAGTACTTC.

This clonotype was observed at least ten times. DNA for the CDR3: TGTGCCAGCTCCGGTCCCCTATCCACCGATGAGCAGTTCTTC. Translating gives CASSGPLSTDEQFF. The chain recombines TRBV2 with TRBJ2-1; no clear D. The CDR3 runs to 14 residues. The germline V gene has CDR1 SNHLY and CDR2 FYNNEI. Trimming removed 8 bases at V and 8 bases at J, with 19 bases between. Combining the CDR3 with reference TRBV2 and TRBJ2-1 gives the whole variable domain EPEVTQTPSHQVTQMGQEVILRCVPISNHLYFYWYRQILGQKVEFLVSFYNNEISEKSEIFDDQFSVERPDGSNFTLKIRSTKLEDSAMYFCASSGPLSTDEQFFGPGTRLTVL.

This clonotype was picked up many times. The chain couples TRBV6-5 to TRBJ2-5; D might be TRBD2 (6 bases). The CDR3 is 15 amino acids. V was shortened by 10 bases and J by 2 bases, with 20 bases between the two germline ends. The V gene's germline CDR1 is MNHEY and CDR2 SVGAGI. The CDR3 DNA is TGTGCCACCATGGACGCCAGGGCGGGGCAAGAGACCCAGTACTTC. Protein: CATMDARAGQETQYF.

Of note for this clonotype: A much larger clone lies one base from this, so it may be a read error. This chain connects TRBV27 to TRBJ2-1, with TRBD1 matching 10 bases. Germline values: CDR1 MNHEY, CDR2 SMNVEV (reference sequence). This CDR3 has 16 amino acids. The CDR3 sequence is CASSLSFGTGVNEQCF. The CDR3 nucleotides read TGTGCCAGCAGTTTAAGTTTCGGGACAGGGGTTAATGAGCAGTGCTTC.

This clonotype showed up many times. This sequence joins TRBV7-9 and TRBJ2-7; D remains unclear. This CDR3 region has 15 residues. Germline CDR1 reads SEHNR; CDR2 reads FQNEAQ (reference sequence). V lost 4 bases, J lost 6 bases, and 19 bases lay in between. The CDR3 DNA follows: TGTGCCAGCAGCTCACCGGTTACGGGTCTGGGCGAGCAGTACTTC. This encodes CASSSPVTGLGEQYF.

This chain joins TRBV6-2 or TRBV6-3 and TRBJ2-1; D is tentatively TRBD1 or TRBD2 (5 bases each). The germline V and J ends were trimmed by 5 bases and 1 base, with 9 bases remaining between them. This CDR3 is 14 amino acids long. CDR1 is MNHEY and CDR2 is SVGEGT in the germline V gene. In DNA form, the CDR3 reads TGTGCCAGCAGTCGGGACGGTTCCTACAATGAGCAGTTCTTC. As protein: CASSRDGSYNEQFF.

This clonotype was detected many times. This chain links TRBV2 with TRBJ2-4; TRBD1 aligns across 7 bases. The CDR3 is made up of 16 amino acids. Germline loops: CDR1 SNHLY, CDR2 FYNNEI. Germline trimming cut 6 bases from V and 0 bases from J; bases unmatched to any gene: 8. CDR3 amino acids: CASREQGWGAKNIQYF. Here the CDR3 DNA reads TGTGCCAGCAGAGAACAGGGGTGGGGAGCCAAAAACATTCAGTACTTC.

In this sample, this clonotype turned up a few times. This chain connects TRBV7-2 to TRBJ2-3, with 9 bases aligning to TRBD2. The junction had 14 bases not matched to a gene; V was cut back by 8 bases and J by 2 bases. Per germline, CDR1 SGHTA and CDR2 FQGNSA. The CDR3 totals 17 residues. CDR3 coding DNA: TGTGCCAGCTCATCCCGCGGGGGGGAGAGGCCCACAGATACGCAGTATTTT. Translation: CASSSRGGERPTDTQYF.

This clonotype was counted between two and nine times. The chain uses TRBV11-1 and TRBJ1-2; D unresolved. V lost 1 base and J 7 bases, leaving 10 bases between the germline ends. The germline V gene encodes CDR1 SGHAT and CDR2 FQDESV (reference sequence). CDR3 length: 13 residues. CDR3 nucleotides: TGTGCCAGCAGCTTAGATTTCGGTGGTGGCTACACCTTC. Protein: CASSLDFGGGYTF.

This clonotype was found a few times. This chain links TRBV24-1 with TRBJ2-2, with no clear D. The CDR3 has 13 residues. From germline, CDR1 is KGHDR and CDR2 SFDVKD. V was shortened by 3 bases and J by 13 bases, with 14 bases between the two germline ends. For the CDR3, the DNA is TGTGCCACCAGTGATAACCCGGGCCAGGCGCTGTTTTTT. This gives the protein CATSDNPGQALFF.

This clonotype was counted at least ten times. This chain uses TRBV5-1 with TRBJ2-7; 8 bases align to TRBD1. There are 14 residues in the CDR3. Germline CDR1 reads SGHRS; CDR2 reads YFSETQ. After removal of 2 bases from V and 3 bases from J, the junction contained 4 bases not matched to a gene. The CDR3: CASSFPGTGYEQYF. Written as DNA, the CDR3 is TGCGCCAGCAGCTTTCCCGGGACAGGCTACGAGCAGTACTTC.

In its sample, this clonotype was seen a few times. V usage is TRBV5-5 and J usage is TRBJ1-5; D perhaps matches TRBD1 (6 bases). Germline V gene lookup returns CDR1 SGHKS and CDR2 YYEKEE (reference sequence). The V end lost 1 base, the J end lost 7 bases, and 18 bases lay between the germline ends. The CDR3 is made up of 16 amino acids. In DNA form, the CDR3 reads TGTGCCAGCAGCTTGAAGTTCGCAGGGGACGTACAGCCCCAGCATTTT. It is translated as CASSLKFAGDVQPQHF.

This rearrangement joins TRBV12-3 or TRBV12-4 to TRBJ2-4; 7 nucleotides agree with TRBD1. V shed 6 bases, J shed 8 bases, and the junction held 19 bases outside the gene matches. The CDR3 is 17 amino acids. CDR3 sequence reads: CASRAARDSPSWDIQYF. In DNA, the CDR3 is TGTGCCAGCAGGGCGGCCCGGGACAGCCCTAGCTGGGACATTCAGTACTTC.

This clonotype occurred many times. The chain combines TRBV7-2 with TRBJ1-2; D unclear. There are 14 residues in the CDR3. Trimming stripped 2 bases from V and 4 bases from J, with 11 bases between. CDR1 and CDR2 from the germline V gene are SGHTA and FQGNSA. The CDR3 loop is CASSLKSQSYGYTF. The CDR3 nucleotides are TGTGCCAGCAGCTTAAAGTCCCAGAGCTATGGCTACACCTTC.

This clonotype has ten or more counts. The chain has TRBV20-1 and TRBJ1-5; D ambiguous. Germline V gives CDR1 DFQATT, CDR2 SNEGSKA (reference sequence). There are 14 residues in the CDR3. Trimming removed 5 bases from V and 2 bases from J, with 13 bases in between. CDR3 nucleotides: TGCAGTGCTCGACCGGGAGTGGGCAATCAGCCCCAGCATTTT. Translation: CSARPGVGNQPQHF.

This clonotype came up many times. The chain has TRBV12-3 or TRBV12-4 and TRBJ2-3, with 9 bases identical to TRBD1. This CDR3 region has 17 residues. The junction had 11 bases not matched to a gene; V was cut back by 5 bases and J by 2 bases. CDR3 protein: CASSLSRRTGDTDTQYF. DNA for the CDR3: TGTGCCAGCAGTCTATCCCGCAGGACAGGGGACACAGATACGCAGTATTTT.

In the case of this clonotype: It may be a read error: a sequence one base away is much more abundant. The chain combines TRBV6-2 or TRBV6-3 with TRBJ2-7, with no clear D. V lost 6 bases and J lost 0, with 15 bases in between. CDR1 MNHEY and CDR2 SVGEGT come from the germline V gene. The CDR3 sequence is 15 residues long. The DNA of the CDR3 is TGTGCCAGCAGCCGCCACAGCGAGAGCTCCTACGAGCAGTACTTC. It is translated as CASSRHSESSYEQYF.

This clonotype has just a few counts. The chain has TRBV29-1 and TRBJ2-5, with TRBD1 matching over 7 bases. V dropped 3 bases and J dropped 4; count of bases not matched to a gene: 2. The germline V gene has CDR1 SQVTM and CDR2 ANQGSEA. The CDR3 consists of 12 residues. CDR3 sequence reads: CSVEQGVETQYF. The CDR3 coding sequence is TGCAGCGTTGAGCAGGGGGTAGAGACCCAGTACTTC.

A word on this clonotype: A much larger clone differs by one base, so this may be a read error. The rearrangement links TRBV5-8 to TRBJ1-2; D unclear. Germline V lookup: CDR1 SGHTS, CDR2 YDEGEE. There are 14 residues in the CDR3. Trimming took 4 bases from V and 1 from J, leaving 11 bases between them. CDR3: CASSIDGLNYGYTF. Written as DNA, the CDR3 is TGTGCCAGCAGCATTGACGGCCTTAACTATGGCTACACCTTC.

This clonotype showed up just a few times. The J gene is TRBJ2-1, the V gene TRBV2, with 8 bases lining up with TRBD2. The CDR3 runs 15 residues. J was trimmed by 4 bases and V by 3 bases; bases with no gene match: 5. The germline V gene encodes CDR1 SNHLY and CDR2 FYNNEI. The CDR3 protein is CASSEGLAGYNEQFF. The CDR3 DNA follows: TGTGCCAGCAGTGAGGGTCTAGCGGGTTACAATGAGCAGTTCTTC.